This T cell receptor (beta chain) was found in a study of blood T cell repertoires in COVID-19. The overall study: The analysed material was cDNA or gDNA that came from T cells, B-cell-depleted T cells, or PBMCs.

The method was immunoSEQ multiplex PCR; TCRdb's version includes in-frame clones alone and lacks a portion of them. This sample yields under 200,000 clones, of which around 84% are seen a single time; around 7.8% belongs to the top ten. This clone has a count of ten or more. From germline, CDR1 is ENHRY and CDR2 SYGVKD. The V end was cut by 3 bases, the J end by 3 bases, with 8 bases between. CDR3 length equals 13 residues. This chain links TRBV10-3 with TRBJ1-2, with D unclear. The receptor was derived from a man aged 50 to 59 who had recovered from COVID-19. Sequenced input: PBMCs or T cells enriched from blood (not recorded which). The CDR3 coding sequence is TGTGCCATCAGTGACAGACGGGACTATGGCTACACCTTC. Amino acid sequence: CAISDRRDYGYTF.